This T cell receptor beta chain was sequenced during a study of OX40 agonist ivuxolimab in advanced cancers. TCRdb's table, derived via immunoSEQ multiplex PCR, lists solely in-frame clones and lacks some. The sample yields under 70,000 clones, more than 85% seen once. A word on this clone: The antigen remains undetermined.

Blood got drawn at baseline, again on cycle 4 day 1, and then on cycle 7 day 1. Trimming shortened V by 7 bases and J by 12 bases, and 21 bases separated the two germline ends. The CDR3 has 12 amino acids. Germline loops: CDR1 SQVTM, CDR2 ANQGSEA. General study findings and limits: Expanded clones tended on average to be more numerous among CD8+ T cells than CD4+.

This TCR derives from an adult with an advanced solid tumor such as melanoma, head and neck, liver or kidney cancer. V is TRBV29-1 and J is TRBJ1-2; possibly TRBD1 for D (5 bases). The source was CD4+ or CD8+ T cells sorted from blood, collected in a trial of the OX40 agonist ivuxolimab. In nucleotides, the CDR3 is TGCAGCGCCGTGTTGGCCAAAGGGGCCGACACCTTC. Translated: CSAVLAKGADTF.